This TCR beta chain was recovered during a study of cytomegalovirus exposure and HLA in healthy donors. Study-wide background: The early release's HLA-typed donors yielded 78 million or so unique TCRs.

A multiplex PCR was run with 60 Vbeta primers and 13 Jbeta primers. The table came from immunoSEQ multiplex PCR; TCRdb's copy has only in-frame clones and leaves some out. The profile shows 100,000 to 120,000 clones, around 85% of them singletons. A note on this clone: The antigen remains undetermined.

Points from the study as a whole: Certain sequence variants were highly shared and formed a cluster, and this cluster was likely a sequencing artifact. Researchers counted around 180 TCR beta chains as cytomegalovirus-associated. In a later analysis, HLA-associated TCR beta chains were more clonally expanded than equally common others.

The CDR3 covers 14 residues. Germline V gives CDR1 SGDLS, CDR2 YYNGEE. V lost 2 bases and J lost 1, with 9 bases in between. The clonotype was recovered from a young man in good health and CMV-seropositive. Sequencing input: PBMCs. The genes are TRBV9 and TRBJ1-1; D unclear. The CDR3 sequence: CASSVTIGNTEAFF. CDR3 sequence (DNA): TGTGCCAGCAGCGTTACGATCGGGAACACTGAAGCTTTCTTT.